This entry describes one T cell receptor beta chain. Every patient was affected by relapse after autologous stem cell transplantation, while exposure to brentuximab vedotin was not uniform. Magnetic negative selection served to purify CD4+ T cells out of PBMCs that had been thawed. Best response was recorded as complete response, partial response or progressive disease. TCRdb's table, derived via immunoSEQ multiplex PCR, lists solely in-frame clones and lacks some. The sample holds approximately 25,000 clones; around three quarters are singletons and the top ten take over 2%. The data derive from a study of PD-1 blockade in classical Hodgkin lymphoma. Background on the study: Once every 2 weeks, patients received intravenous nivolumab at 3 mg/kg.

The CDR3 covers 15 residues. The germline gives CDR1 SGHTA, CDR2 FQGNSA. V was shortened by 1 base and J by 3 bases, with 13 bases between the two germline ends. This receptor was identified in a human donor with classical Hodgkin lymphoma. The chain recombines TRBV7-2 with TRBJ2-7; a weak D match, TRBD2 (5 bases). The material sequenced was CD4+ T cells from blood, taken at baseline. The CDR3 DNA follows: TGTGCCAGCAGCTTAGTGGCAGGTGAGGGCTACGAGCAGTACTTC. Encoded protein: CASSLVAGEGYEQYF.